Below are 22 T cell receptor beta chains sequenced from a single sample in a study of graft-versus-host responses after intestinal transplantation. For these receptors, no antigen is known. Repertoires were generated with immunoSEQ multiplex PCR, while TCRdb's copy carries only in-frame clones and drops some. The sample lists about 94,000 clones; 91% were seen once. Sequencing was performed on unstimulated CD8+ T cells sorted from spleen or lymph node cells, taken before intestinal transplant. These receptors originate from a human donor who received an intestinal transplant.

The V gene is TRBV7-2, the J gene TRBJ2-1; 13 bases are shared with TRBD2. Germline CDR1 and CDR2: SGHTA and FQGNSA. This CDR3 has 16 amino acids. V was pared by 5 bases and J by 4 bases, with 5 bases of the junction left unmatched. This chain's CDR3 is CASSALAGGLYNEQFF. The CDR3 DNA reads TGTGCCAGCAGCGCACTAGCGGGAGGGCTATACAATGAGCAGTTCTTC.

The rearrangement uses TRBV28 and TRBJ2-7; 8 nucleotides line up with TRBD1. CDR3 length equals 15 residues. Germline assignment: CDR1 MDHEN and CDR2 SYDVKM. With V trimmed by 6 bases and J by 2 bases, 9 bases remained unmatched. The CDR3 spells CASRAGTGPPYEQYF. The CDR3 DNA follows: TGTGCCAGCAGAGCCGGGACAGGTCCCCCCTACGAGCAGTACTTC.

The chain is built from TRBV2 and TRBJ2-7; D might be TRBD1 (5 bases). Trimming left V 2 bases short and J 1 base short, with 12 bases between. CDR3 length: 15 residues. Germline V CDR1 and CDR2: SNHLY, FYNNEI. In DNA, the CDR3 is TGTGCCAGCAGTGAAAACAGGCATCAATCCTACGAGCAGTACTTC. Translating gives CASSENRHQSYEQYF.

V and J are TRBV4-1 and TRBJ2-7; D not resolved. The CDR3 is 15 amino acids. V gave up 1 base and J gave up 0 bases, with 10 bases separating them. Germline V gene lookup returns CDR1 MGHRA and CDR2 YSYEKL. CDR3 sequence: CASSQVAAPSYEQYF. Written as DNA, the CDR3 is TGCGCCAGCAGCCAAGTCGCGGCCCCCTCCTACGAGCAGTACTTC.

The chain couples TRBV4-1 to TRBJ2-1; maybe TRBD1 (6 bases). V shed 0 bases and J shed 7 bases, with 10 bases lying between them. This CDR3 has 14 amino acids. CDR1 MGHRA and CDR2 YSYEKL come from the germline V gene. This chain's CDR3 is CASSQDRQGNEQFF. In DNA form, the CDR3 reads TGCGCCAGCAGCCAAGATCGGCAGGGGAATGAGCAGTTCTTC.

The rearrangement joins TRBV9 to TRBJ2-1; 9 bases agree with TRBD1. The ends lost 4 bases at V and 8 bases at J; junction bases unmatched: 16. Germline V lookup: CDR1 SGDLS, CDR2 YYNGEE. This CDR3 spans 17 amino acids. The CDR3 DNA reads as TGTGCCAGCAGCTCGCAACTCCGGGACAGGGATGACGATGAGCAGTTCTTC. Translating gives CASSSQLRDRDDDEQFF.

This CDR3 is CASSSGEAFF. CDR3 bases: TGTGCCAGCAGCTCAGGGGAAGCTTTCTTT. The chain couples TRBV11-2 to TRBJ1-1; weak D call: TRBD1 (5 bases). The V end lost 4 bases, the J end lost 8 bases, and 5 bases lay between the germline ends. Per germline, CDR1 SGHAT and CDR2 FQNNGV. There are 10 residues in the CDR3.

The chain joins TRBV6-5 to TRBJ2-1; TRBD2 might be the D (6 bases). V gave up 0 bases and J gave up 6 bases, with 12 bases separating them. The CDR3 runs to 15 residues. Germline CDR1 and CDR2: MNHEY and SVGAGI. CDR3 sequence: CASSYSSGVSNEQFF. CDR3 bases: TGTGCCAGCAGTTACTCTAGCGGAGTCTCCAATGAGCAGTTCTTC.

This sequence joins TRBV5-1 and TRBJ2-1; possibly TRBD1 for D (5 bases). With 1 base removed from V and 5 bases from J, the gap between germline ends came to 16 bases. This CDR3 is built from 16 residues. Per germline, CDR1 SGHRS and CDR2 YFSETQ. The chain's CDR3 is CASSLFLGVEDNEQFF. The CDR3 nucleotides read TGCGCCAGCAGCTTGTTTTTAGGGGTGGAAGACAATGAGCAGTTCTTC.

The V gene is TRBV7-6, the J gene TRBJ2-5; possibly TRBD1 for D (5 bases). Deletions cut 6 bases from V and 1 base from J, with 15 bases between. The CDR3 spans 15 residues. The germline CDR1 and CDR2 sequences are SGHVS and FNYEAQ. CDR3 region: CASSHPQGLQETQYF. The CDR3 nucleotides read TGTGCCAGCAGTCATCCTCAGGGTCTCCAAGAGACCCAGTACTTC. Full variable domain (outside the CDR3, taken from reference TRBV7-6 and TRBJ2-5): GAGVSQSPRYKVTKRGQDVALRCDPISGHVSLYWYRQALGQGPEFLTYFNYEAQQDKSGLPNDRFSAERPEGSISTLTIQRTEQRDSAMYRCASSHPQGLQETQYFGPGTRLLVL.

The CDR3 nucleotides are TGCGCCAGCAGCCAGGAGGACAGGGTAACACCCCTCCACTTT. It encodes CASSQEDRVTPLHF. The chain joins TRBV4-1 to TRBJ1-6; 8 bases agree with TRBD1. The CDR3 spans 14 residues. Germline V gene data show CDR1 as MGHRA and CDR2 as YSYEKL. V gave up 3 bases and J gave up 11 bases; unmatched junction bases: 6.

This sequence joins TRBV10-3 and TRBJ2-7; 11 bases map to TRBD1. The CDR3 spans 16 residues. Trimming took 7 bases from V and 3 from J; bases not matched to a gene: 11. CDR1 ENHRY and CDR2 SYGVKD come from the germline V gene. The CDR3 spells CAITGTGGTKSYEQYF. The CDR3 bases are TGTGCCATCACCGGGACAGGGGGTACGAAAAGCTACGAGCAGTACTTC.

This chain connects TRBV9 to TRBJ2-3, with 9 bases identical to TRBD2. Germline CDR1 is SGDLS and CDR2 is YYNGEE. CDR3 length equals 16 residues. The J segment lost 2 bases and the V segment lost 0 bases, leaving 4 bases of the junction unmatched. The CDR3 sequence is CASSVVAGEITDTQYF. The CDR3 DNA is TGTGCCAGCAGCGTAGTAGCGGGAGAAATCACAGATACGCAGTATTTT. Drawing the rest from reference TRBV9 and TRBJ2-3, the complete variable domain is DSGVTQTPKHLITATGQRVTLRCSPRSGDLSVYWYQQSLDQGLQFLIQYYNGEERAKGNILERFSAQQFPDLHSELNLSSLELGDSALYFCASSVVAGEITDTQYFGPGTRLTVL.

The DNA for the CDR3 is TGTGCCAGCAGCGCGGGGTCTTCTGGCTACACCTTC. This encodes CASSAGSSGYTF. The genes are TRBV9 and TRBJ1-2; D gene unclear. CDR3 length: 12 amino acids. V lost 3 bases and J lost 7, with 10 bases in between. Germline loops: CDR1 SGDLS, CDR2 YYNGEE.

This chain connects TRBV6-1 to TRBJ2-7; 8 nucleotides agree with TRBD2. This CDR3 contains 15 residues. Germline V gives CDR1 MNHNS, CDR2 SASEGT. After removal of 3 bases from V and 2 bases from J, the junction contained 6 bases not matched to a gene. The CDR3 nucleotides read TGTGCCAGCAGTGATAGCGGGGCCTTCCCCTACGAGCAGTACTTC. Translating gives CASSDSGAFPYEQYF.

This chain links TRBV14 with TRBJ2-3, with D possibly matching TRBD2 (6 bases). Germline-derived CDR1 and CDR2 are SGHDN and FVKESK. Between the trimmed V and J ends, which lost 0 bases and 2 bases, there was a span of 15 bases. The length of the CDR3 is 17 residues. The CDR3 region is CASSQDLGEAPTDTQYF. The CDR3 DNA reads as TGTGCCAGCAGCCAAGATCTGGGGGAGGCGCCCACAGATACGCAGTATTTT. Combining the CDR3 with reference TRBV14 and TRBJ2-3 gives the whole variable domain EAGVTQFPSHSVIEKGQTVTLRCDPISGHDNLYWYRRVMGKEIKFLLHFVKESKQDESGMPNNRFLAERTGGTYSTLKVQPAELEDSGVYFCASSQDLGEAPTDTQYFGPGTRLTVL.

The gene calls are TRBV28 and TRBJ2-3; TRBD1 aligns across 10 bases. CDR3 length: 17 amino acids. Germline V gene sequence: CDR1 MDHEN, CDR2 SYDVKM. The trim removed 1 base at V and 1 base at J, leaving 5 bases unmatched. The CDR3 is CASSLLGQGWGTDTQYF. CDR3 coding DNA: TGTGCCAGCAGTTTATTGGGACAGGGGTGGGGCACAGATACGCAGTATTTT.

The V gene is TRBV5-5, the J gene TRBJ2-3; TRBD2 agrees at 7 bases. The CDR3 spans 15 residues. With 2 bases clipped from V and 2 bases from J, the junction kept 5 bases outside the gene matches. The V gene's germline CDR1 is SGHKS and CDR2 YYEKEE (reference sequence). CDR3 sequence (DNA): TGTGCCAGCAGCTTCTCGCGGGGGTCCACAGATACGCAGTATTTT. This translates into CASSFSRGSTDTQYF.

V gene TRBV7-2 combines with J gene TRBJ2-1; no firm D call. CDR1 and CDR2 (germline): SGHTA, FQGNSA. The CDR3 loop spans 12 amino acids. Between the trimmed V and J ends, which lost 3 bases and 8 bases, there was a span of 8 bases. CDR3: CASSFYADEQFF. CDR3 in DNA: TGTGCCAGCAGCTTTTATGCGGATGAGCAGTTCTTC.

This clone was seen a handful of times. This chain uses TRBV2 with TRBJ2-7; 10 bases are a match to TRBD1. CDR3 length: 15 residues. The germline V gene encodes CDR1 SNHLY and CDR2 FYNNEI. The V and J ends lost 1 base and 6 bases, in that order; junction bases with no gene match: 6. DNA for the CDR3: TGTGCCAGCAGTGAAGGGGGACAGGGGATTCGCGAGCAGTACTTC. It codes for CASSEGGQGIREQYF. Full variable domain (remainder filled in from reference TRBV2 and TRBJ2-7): EPEVTQTPSHQVTQMGQEVILRCVPISNHLYFYWYRQILGQKVEFLVSFYNNEISEKSEIFDDQFSVERPDGSNFTLKIRSTKLEDSAMYFCASSEGGQGIREQYFGPGTRLTVT.

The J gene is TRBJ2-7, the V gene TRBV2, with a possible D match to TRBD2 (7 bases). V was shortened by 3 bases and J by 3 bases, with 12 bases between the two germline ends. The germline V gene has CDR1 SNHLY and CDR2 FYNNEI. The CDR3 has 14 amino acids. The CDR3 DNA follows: TGTGCCAGCAGTGATCCAGCGGGACACTACGAGCAGTACTTC. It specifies CASSDPAGHYEQYF.

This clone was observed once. CDR3 nucleotides: TGTGCCAGCAGTTTGTCGGCAGACATGAACACTGAAGCTTTCTTT. This gives the protein CASSLSADMNTEAFF. The chain combines TRBV27 with TRBJ1-1, with D hard to call. Between the trimmed V and J ends, which lost 3 bases and 0 bases, there was a span of 11 bases. This CDR3 comprises 15 residues. CDR1 and CDR2 from the germline V gene are MNHEY and SMNVEV (reference sequence).